This TCR beta chain was sequenced during a study of blood T cells in healthy people across ages. Findings and limits, study-wide: Higher diversity, along with more naive CD4+ cells, distinguished long-lived donors from aged donors. Considered underestimates were the diversity estimates obtained from one million T cells.

V lost 7 bases to trimming and J lost 6 bases, with 15 bases between them. Looked up from germline, CDR1 is MNHEY and CDR2 is SVGAGI. This CDR3 contains 13 residues. Alongside a J-beta primer mix, a sample-barcoded 5' primer served in a second PCR lasting 7 to 11 cycles. At least 2.5 million CDR3-containing paired-end reads were obtained per sample. TCRdb re-derived calls from the 5' RACE reads in MiXCR, one entry per CDR3 protein. This sample has hundreds of thousands of distinct CDR3 sequences, with around 21% found just once. Ten or more counts support this clonotype. Its target is unknown. The clonotype was recovered from a man in his 70s in good health. The sample taken for sequencing was blood. The V and J genes are TRBV6-5 and TRBJ2-5, with D perhaps TRBD1 or TRBD2 (5 bases each). CDR3 DNA: TGTGCCAGCACCCCCCCCGGGACGAAGACCCAGTACTTC. This codes for CASTPPGTKTQYF.